The clone carrying this TCR beta chain was counted a few times. The antigen is undetermined. The data belong to a study of blood T cells in healthy people across ages. Points from the study as a whole: Any changes in expanded clonotypes were possibly confounded, as donor CMV status remained unknown. TCR beta diversity correlated strongly with naive T cell percentage.

Alongside a J-beta primer mix, a sample-barcoded 5' primer served in a second PCR lasting roughly 7 to 11 cycles. The authors tagged each cDNA molecule using a template-switch adaptor with 12 random nucleotides. TCRdb re-analysed the 5' RACE reads in MiXCR, keeping a single row per CDR3 protein. The sample lists 1.5 million to 2 million distinct CDR3 sequences, approximately 50% occurring once. Between the trimmed V and J ends, which lost 4 bases and 15 bases, there was a span of 13 bases. CDR1 is SGHAT, CDR2 FQNNGV, per germline. The CDR3 covers 11 residues. Investigators took 8.5 to 10 milliliters of peripheral blood from every donor.

The V call is TRBV11-2, the J call TRBJ2-1, with D possibly TRBD2 on 7 matching bases. Sample: blood. The TCR sequence derives from a woman in her forties in good health. The CDR3 loop is CASSSGGGGFF. The CDR3 DNA reads as TGTGCCAGCAGCTCCGGGGGCGGGGGGTTCTTC.